A single sample gave rise to the 31 T cell receptor beta chains below, sequenced in a study of shared clonotypes between healthy human individuals (TCRdb year 2020). The library was produced with the immunoSEQ multiplex PCR assay. As stored in TCRdb, this immuneACCESS dataset retains in-frame rearrangements with V and J assigned. A fraction of the clones does not appear; measured against another copy, unresolved V genes explain less than half of the discrepancy, and the remainder lacks a known reason. The sample profile shows roughly 490,000 clones; roughly 85% of them were found once. The ten largest clonotypes hold about 12% of the sample. The sequencing input was PBMCs. The receptors originated from a middle-aged woman in good health. Some clones in this sample may be carry-over from other donors' samples.

The rearrangement links TRBV29-1 to TRBJ2-3; possible D gene TRBD1, 6 bases. This CDR3 is 12 amino acids long. Germline V gives CDR1 SQVTM, CDR2 ANQGSEA. V lost 7 bases and J lost 3, with 11 bases in between. CDR3 coding DNA: TGCAGCGCAGAGACAGGTACAGATACGCAGTATTTT. This sequence encodes CSAETGTDTQYF.

This clone occurred many times. V and J are TRBV10-2 and TRBJ2-7; D gene uncertain. The CDR3 is made up of 12 amino acids. Per germline, CDR1 WSHSY and CDR2 SAAADI. V was shortened by 4 bases and J by 5 bases, with 9 bases between the two germline ends. As DNA, the CDR3 is TGCGCCAGCAGTGTGACCCCGGACGAGCAGTACTTC. This gives the protein CASSVTPDEQYF.

The sample holds a few counts of this clone. The chain combines TRBV5-1 with TRBJ1-4; the D is unclear. This CDR3 is 14 amino acids long. Germline CDR1 is SGHRS and CDR2 is YFSETQ. Trimming removed 1 base at V and 7 bases at J, with 11 bases between. The CDR3: CASSLSRWGEKLFF. Written as DNA, the CDR3 is TGCGCCAGCAGCTTGAGTCGGTGGGGTGAAAAACTGTTTTTT.

This CDR3 is CARSYEQYF. CDR3 DNA sequence: TGTGCCAGAAGCTACGAGCAGTACTTC. The V and J genes are TRBV6-1 and TRBJ2-7; D is uncertain. This CDR3 spans 9 amino acids. Germline V lookup: CDR1 MNHNS, CDR2 SASEGT. V was clipped by 9 bases and J by 3 bases, with 3 bases between them.

The CDR3 is CASSLFMNTEAFF. In DNA form, the CDR3 reads TGTGCCAGCAGTTTATTCATGAACACTGAAGCTTTCTTT. The rearrangement joins TRBV27 to TRBJ1-1, with D hard to call. There are 13 residues in the CDR3. Looked up from germline, CDR1 is MNHEY and CDR2 is SMNVEV (reference sequence). The V end lost 1 base, the J end lost 0 bases, and 3 bases lay between the germline ends.

This clone has a count of ten or more. This rearrangement joins TRBV28 to TRBJ1-2, with 8 positions matching TRBD1. CDR3 size: 13 residues. Germline-derived CDR1 and CDR2 are MDHEN and SYDVKM. The V segment lost 6 bases and the J segment 4 bases; nucleotides outside the gene matches: 4. CDR3 sequence reads: CASSPTGGYGYTF. DNA for the CDR3: TGTGCCAGCAGCCCCACAGGGGGCTATGGCTACACCTTC.

For the CDR3, the DNA is TGTGCCAGCAGTCTCGGGACGACTAGAGGGGCAGATACGCAGTATTTT. Its protein product is CASSLGTTRGADTQYF. This rearrangement joins TRBV5-8 to TRBJ2-3; D is possibly TRBD2 (6 bases). Trimming took off 5 bases at V and 4 bases at J, with 20 bases between the two ends. The CDR3 runs 16 residues. Germline assignment: CDR1 SGHTS and CDR2 YDEGEE.

This clone was recorded a few times. The J gene is TRBJ1-2, the V gene TRBV7-3; 10 positions match TRBD1. The CDR3 extends over 14 amino acids. V dropped 5 bases and J dropped 5; count of bases not matched to a gene: 5. Germline CDR1 SGHTA, CDR2 FQGTGA. CDR3 residues: CASSQTGGAYGYTF. The CDR3 DNA reads TGTGCCAGCAGCCAGACAGGGGGCGCGTATGGCTACACCTTC.

The chain uses TRBV7-3 and TRBJ2-3; 9 nucleotides match TRBD2. Germline loops: CDR1 SGHTA, CDR2 FQGTGA. CDR3 length: 16 residues. V dropped 2 bases and J dropped 4; count of bases not matched to a gene: 7. The CDR3 sequence: CASSLRGRASADTQYF. In DNA form, the CDR3 reads TGTGCCAGCAGCTTACGCGGGAGGGCCTCGGCAGATACGCAGTATTTT.

This clone was observed at least ten times. The chain carries TRBV21-1 and TRBJ2-7. TRBV21-1 counts as a pseudogene. CDR3 length: 14 amino acids. This CDR3 reads CASSRGTEPYEQYF. The CDR3 region has the DNA TGTGCCAGCAGCAGAGGGACGGAGCCCTACGAGCAGTACTTC.

V usage is TRBV10-3 and J usage is TRBJ2-3; 10 bases align to TRBD1. J lost 3 bases, V lost 4 bases, and 4 bases had no gene match. Germline CDR1 and CDR2: ENHRY and SYGVKD. The CDR3 is made up of 15 amino acids. The CDR3 nucleotides read TGTGCCATCAGTGCTTTGGGACAGGGGACAGATACGCAGTATTTT. Protein sequence: CAISALGQGTDTQYF.

The rearrangement joins TRBV15 to TRBJ2-2, with D hard to call. V lost 0 bases and J 7 bases, leaving 12 bases between the germline ends. This CDR3 spans 15 amino acids. The V gene's germline CDR1 is LNHNV and CDR2 YYDKDF (reference sequence). CDR3 in DNA: TGTGCCACCAGCAGAGATTCCAGCTACTTCGGGGAGCTGTTTTTT. Residues: CATSRDSSYFGELFF.

In DNA, the CDR3 is TGTGCCACCACCCGGGACCCACCAAAGAATACGCAGTATTTT. It codes for CATTRDPPKNTQYF. This chain joins TRBV28 and TRBJ2-3; tentatively, D is TRBD1 or TRBD2 (5 bases each). The CDR3 extends over 14 amino acids. V lost 10 bases to trimming and J lost 7 bases, with 21 bases between them. CDR1 is MDHEN, CDR2 SYDVKM, per germline.

The chain carries TRBV27 and TRBJ2-7; 7 positions match TRBD1. Germline CDR1 is MNHEY and CDR2 is SMNVEV (reference sequence). Trimming took 5 bases from V and 3 from J; bases not matched to a gene: 10. The CDR3 loop spans 15 amino acids. The CDR3 sequence is CASSTRGTEGYEQYF. As DNA, the CDR3 is TGTGCCAGCAGTACCAGGGGGACGGAAGGCTACGAGCAGTACTTC.

This clone was recorded only once. The chain uses TRBV6-6 and TRBJ1-3, with D perhaps matching TRBD1 (6 bases). The CDR3 consists of 15 residues. Trimming left V 2 bases short and J 5 bases short, with 13 bases between. The germline V gene has CDR1 MNHNY and CDR2 SVGAGI (reference sequence). This CDR3 reads CASSYPPGQRNTIYF. Written as DNA, the CDR3 is TGTGCCAGCAGTTACCCCCCGGGACAAAGAAACACCATATATTTT.

As for this clone: This sample includes further DNA sequences coding for the same CDR3. This chain joins TRBV4-1 and TRBJ2-1, with 9 bases lining up with TRBD2. The CDR3 contains 15 residues. The germline gives CDR1 MGHRA, CDR2 YSYEKL. Trimming took 1 base from V and 4 from J; bases not matched to a gene: 2. The CDR3 sequence: CASSQGLAVYNEQFF. Here the CDR3 DNA reads TGCGCCAGCAGCCAAGGACTAGCGGTTTACAATGAGCAGTTCTTC.

The chain recombines TRBV5-1 with TRBJ1-1; TRBD1 agrees at 10 bases. With 4 bases clipped from V and 4 bases from J, the junction kept 10 bases outside the gene matches. CDR3 length: 16 amino acids. CDR1 is SGHRS and CDR2 is YFSETQ in the germline V gene. In DNA form, the CDR3 reads TGCGCCAGCAGCGCAGTGAGGACAGGGGGTGGCACTGAAGCTTTCTTT. Its protein product is CASSAVRTGGGTEAFF.

The sample holds many counts of this clone. The J gene is TRBJ1-1, the V gene TRBV30; D might be TRBD1 (5 bases). V was shortened by 8 bases and J by 2 bases, with 15 bases between the two germline ends. The V gene's germline CDR1 is GTSNPN and CDR2 SVGIG (reference sequence). CDR3 length: 13 amino acids. Written as DNA, the CDR3 is TGTGCCGGGGCCCGATGGGGTAACACTGAAGCTTTCTTT. Encoded protein: CAGARWGNTEAFF.

The rearrangement joins TRBV30 to TRBJ2-3, with D unclear. The CDR3 loop spans 12 amino acids. Trimming took off 2 bases at V and 4 bases at J, with 7 bases between the two ends. CDR1 is GTSNPN and CDR2 is SVGIG in the germline V gene (reference sequence). DNA of the CDR3: TGTGCCTGGAGTACGACCGCAGATACGCAGTATTTT. Translation gives CAWSTTADTQYF.

V and J are TRBV7-9 and TRBJ2-7; tentatively, D is TRBD2 (5 bases). Per the germline V gene, CDR1 is SEHNR and CDR2 is FQNEAQ (reference sequence). The CDR3 has 12 residues. Trimming stripped 5 bases from V and 6 bases from J, with 11 bases between. CDR3: CASSRQGGEQYF. The CDR3 DNA is TGTGCCAGCAGCCGACAAGGAGGCGAGCAGTACTTC.

A remark on this clone: Additional DNA sequences in this sample encode the identical CDR3. This chain joins TRBV6-5 and TRBJ2-7; TRBD1 might be the D (7 bases). This CDR3 is built from 12 residues. Germline CDR1 and CDR2: MNHEY and SVGAGI. Trimming took 5 bases from V and 3 from J, leaving 8 bases between them. CDR3 coding DNA: TGTGCCAGCAGTCAGGGGGGCTACGAGCAGTACTTC. Protein sequence: CASSQGGYEQYF.

The V and J genes are TRBV5-4 and TRBJ2-1, with TRBD1 identical over 9 bases. CDR1 and CDR2 (germline): SGHNT, YYREEE (reference sequence). The CDR3 contains 17 residues. V lost 3 bases, J lost 4 bases, and 11 bases stayed unmatched. The CDR3 spells CASSWGATGGMYNEQFF. The CDR3 DNA follows: TGTGCCAGCAGCTGGGGAGCGACAGGGGGGATGTACAATGAGCAGTTCTTC. The full variable domain, with the rest looked up from reference TRBV5-4 and TRBJ2-1, is ETGVTQSPTHLIKTRGQQVTLRCSSQSGHNTVSWYQQALGQGPQFIFQYYREEENGRGNFPPRFSGLQFPNYSSELNVNALELDDSALYLCASSWGATGGMYNEQFFGPGTRLTVL.

V is TRBV2 and J is TRBJ2-3; a weak D match, TRBD2 (6 bases). Germline V gene data show CDR1 as SNHLY and CDR2 as FYNNEI. V lost 6 bases to trimming and J lost 2 bases, with 12 bases between them. The CDR3 is made up of 14 amino acids. This chain's CDR3 is CASSATSSTDTQYF. The CDR3 region has the DNA TGTGCCAGCAGCGCGACTAGTTCCACAGATACGCAGTATTTT.

The chain combines TRBV10-2 with TRBJ2-7; the match to TRBD1 covers 7 bases. CDR3 length: 13 amino acids. V lost 5 bases and J lost 7; bases outside the gene matches: 8. CDR1 is WSHSY and CDR2 is SAAADI in the germline V gene. CDR3 DNA sequence: TGCGCCAGCAGTCCAGGACAGGACAGGGAGCAGTACTTC. The encoded protein is CASSPGQDREQYF.

The chain is built from TRBV18 and TRBJ2-1; D may correspond to TRBD1 or TRBD2 (5 bases each). This CDR3 comprises 16 residues. V was shortened by 3 bases and J by 2 bases, with 14 bases between the two germline ends. Germline CDR1 and CDR2: KGHSH and LQKENI. The CDR3 loop is CASSPREGVPYNEQFF. The CDR3 nucleotides read TGTGCCAGCTCACCCCGGGAAGGGGTCCCCTACAATGAGCAGTTCTTC.

The chain joins TRBV9 to TRBJ2-1, with unresolved D. This CDR3 comprises 15 residues. V lost 0 bases and J 6 bases, leaving 13 bases between the germline ends. Germline loops: CDR1 SGDLS, CDR2 YYNGEE. The CDR3 region is CASSVGGHRGNEQFF. CDR3 sequence (DNA): TGTGCCAGCAGCGTAGGTGGCCACCGAGGCAATGAGCAGTTCTTC. The full variable domain, rest sourced from reference TRBV9 and TRBJ2-1, is DSGVTQTPKHLITATGQRVTLRCSPRSGDLSVYWYQQSLDQGLQFLIQYYNGEERAKGNILERFSAQQFPDLHSELNLSSLELGDSALYFCASSVGGHRGNEQFFGPGTRLTVL.

The chain links TRBV23-1 to TRBJ1-5, with D possibly being TRBD1 (5 bases). TRBV23-1 is reported as an ORF; its role is uncertain. Trimming stripped 7 bases from V and 3 bases from J, with 10 bases between. The CDR3 contains 13 residues. In DNA form, the CDR3 reads TGCGCCAGCACCGACAGAAACAATCAGCCCCAGCATTTT. It is translated as CASTDRNNQPQHF.

The rearrangement links TRBV19 to TRBJ2-1; D is perhaps TRBD1 or TRBD2 (7 bases each). Germline V gene sequence: CDR1 LNHDA, CDR2 SQIVND (reference sequence). The CDR3 spans 14 residues. V was cut by 11 bases and J by 1 base, with 15 bases left in between. In DNA, the CDR3 is TGTGCCTCAGGGGGAGGGATGTCCTACAATGAGCAGTTCTTC. Translation: CASGGGMSYNEQFF.

The rearrangement links TRBV5-6 to TRBJ2-1; D possibly uses TRBD1 or TRBD2 (5 bases each). The CDR3 spans 12 residues. In germline, CDR1 is SGHDT, CDR2 YYEEEE. Trimming took off 7 bases at V and 7 bases at J, with 12 bases between the two ends. The CDR3: CASAGWGNEQFF. In DNA form, the CDR3 reads TGTGCCAGCGCGGGTTGGGGGAATGAGCAGTTCTTC.

This sequence joins TRBV7-9 and TRBJ2-1, with 9 bases lining up with TRBD2. The CDR3 extends over 15 amino acids. Germline CDR1 reads SEHNR; CDR2 reads FQNEAQ (reference sequence). Trimming removed 2 bases from V and 3 bases from J; junction bases left unmatched: 2. CDR3 protein: CASSLLSGSYNEQFF. The CDR3 DNA reads TGTGCCAGCAGCTTACTTAGCGGGAGCTACAATGAGCAGTTCTTC.

The rearrangement uses TRBV18 and TRBJ1-1; TRBD1 matches at 7 bases. The length of the CDR3 is 14 residues. V dropped 5 bases and J dropped 5; count of bases not matched to a gene: 8. Germline V CDR1 and CDR2: KGHSH, LQKENI. CDR3 in amino acids: CASSADRAWTEAFF. DNA of the CDR3: TGTGCCAGCTCAGCAGACAGGGCCTGGACTGAAGCTTTCTTT.